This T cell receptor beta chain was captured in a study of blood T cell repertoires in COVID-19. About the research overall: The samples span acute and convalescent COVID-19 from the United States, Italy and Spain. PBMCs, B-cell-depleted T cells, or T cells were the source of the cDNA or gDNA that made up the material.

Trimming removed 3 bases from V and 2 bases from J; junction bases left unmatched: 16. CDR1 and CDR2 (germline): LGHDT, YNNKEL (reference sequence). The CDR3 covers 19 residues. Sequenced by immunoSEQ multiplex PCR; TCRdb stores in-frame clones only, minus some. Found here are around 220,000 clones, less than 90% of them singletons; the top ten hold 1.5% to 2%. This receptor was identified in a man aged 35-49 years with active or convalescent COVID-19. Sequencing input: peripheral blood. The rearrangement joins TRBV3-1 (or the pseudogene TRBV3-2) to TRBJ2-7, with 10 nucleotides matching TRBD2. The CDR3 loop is CASSQGRRTSGVRAYEQYF. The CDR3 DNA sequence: TGTGCCAGCAGCCAGGGCCGTCGGACTAGCGGCGTGAGGGCCTACGAGCAGTACTTC.